A selection of T cell receptor beta chains follows, all from one sample in a study of T cell responses to AZD1222 COVID-19 vaccine. The table came from immunoSEQ multiplex PCR; TCRdb's copy has only in-frame clones and leaves some out. Counted here are 140,000 to 150,000 clones, 80% to 90% occurring once; the ten biggest clones make up around 8%. The sample here was peripheral blood, taken on day 0 of AZD1222 vaccination. The receptors were sampled from an adult in good health. Each CDR3 is given with its conserved first and last residue. A D gene is named only where the DNA matches it firmly. A clone size is listed for some rows: how often the clone was seen (once, few, many), or a class if it is expanded.

j_call v_call d_call clone_size cdr3_nt cdr3_aa
TRBJ2-5 TRBV7-7 . . TGTGCCAGCAGCTCCAGAGGGGGGTTCCAAGAGACCCAGTACTTC CASSSRGGFQETQYF
TRBJ1-1 TRBV27 . . TGTGCCAGCAGTTTATACACCACCACTGAAGCTTTCTTT CASSLYTTTEAFF
TRBJ2-1 TRBV20-1 . . TGCAGTGCTAGTTTGTACAATGAGCAGTTCTTC CSASLYNEQFF
TRBJ1-3 TRBV21-1 . few TGTGCCAGCAGTAGAGGAAACACCATATATTTT CASSRGNTIYF
TRBJ1-1 TRBV4-1 . . TGCGCCAGCAGCCAAGGCCGGGGAGCTTTCTTT CASSQGRGAFF
TRBJ1-1 TRBV5-1 . . TGCGCCAGCAGCTTGGAGCCCACTCAGGGGAAGTCAGCTTTCTTT CASSLEPTQGKSAFF
TRBJ2-7 TRBV4-1 . . TGCGCCAGCAGCCAGGGTGGGACATGGGATCCCTACGAGCAGTACTTC CASSQGGTWDPYEQYF
TRBJ1-1 TRBV7-9 . few TGTGCCAGCAGCTTAGGTGGTGTGCAGAACACTGAAGCTTTCTTT CASSLGGVQNTEAFF
TRBJ1-1 TRBV11-2 TRBD1 . TGTGCCAGCAGCGCGGGACAGGGGGACACTGAAGCTTTCTTT CASSAGQGDTEAFF
TRBJ1-2 TRBV30 . . TGTGCCTGGAGGTGGGACTCAGGACCTACGACTAACTATGGCTACACCTTC CAWRWDSGPTTNYGYTF
TRBJ1-5 TRBV15 . . TGTGCCACCAGCTCCCGACAGGATGATCAGCCCCAGCATTTT CATSSRQDDQPQHF
TRBJ2-2 TRBV29-1 . . TGCAGCGCCCGCGGGCTCCGGGACACCGGGGAGCTGTTTTTT CSARGLRDTGELFF
TRBJ2-3 TRBV11-2 TRBD1 few TGTGCCAGCAGCTTATCGGGACAGGGAGATACGCAGTATTTT CASSLSGQGDTQYF
TRBJ1-6 TRBV10-3 TRBD1 once TGTGCCATCAGAGAGGGACAGGGAACGTCACCCCTCCACTTT CAIREGQGTSPLHF
TRBJ2-5 TRBV21-1 . . TGTGCCAGCAAGGGTTACAGGGGTGCGGAGACCCAGTACTTC CASKGYRGAETQYF
TRBJ2-7 TRBV7-9 TRBD1 . TGTGCCAGCAGCTACAGGGGGCCCCTGGAGCAGTACTTC CASSYRGPLEQYF
TRBJ2-1 TRBV7-2 . . TGTGCCAGCAGCTTTCTACGGGATGAGCAGTTCTTC CASSFLRDEQFF
TRBJ1-4 TRBV5-1 . . TGCGCCAGCAGCTTGGGGCAGTTGGGTGAAAAACTGTTTTTT CASSLGQLGEKLFF
TRBJ1-2 TRBV10-3 TRBD1 . TGTGCCATCAGTGAGTCAACAGGGGACGGTGGCTACACCTTC CAISESTGDGGYTF
TRBJ1-3 TRBV11-2 . . TGTGCCAGCAGCTTAGCGCCGGCAGGGGCTGGAAACACCATATATTTT CASSLAPAGAGNTIYF
TRBJ2-7 TRBV6-5 TRBD1 . TGTGCCAGCAGATTGACCGGGACAGGGCGCGAGCAGTACTTC CASRLTGTGREQYF
TRBJ1-1 TRBV4-2 TRBD1 . TGTGCCAGCAGCCAGCCGGGACAGATGAACACTGAAGCTTTCTTT CASSQPGQMNTEAFF
TRBJ2-5 TRBV5-6 . . TGTGCCAGCAGCTTGGTGGGGCGCACGGAGACCCAGTACTTC CASSLVGRTETQYF
TRBJ2-5 TRBV10-3 . . TGTGCCATCAGTGCGGGGGCGAGGGAGACCCAGTACTTC CAISAGARETQYF